This entry lists 5 T cell receptor beta chains sequenced from one sample in a study of human T cells and chemical hapten exposure. As for time point: pre-sensitization, week 0. Treatment meaning: therapeutic diphenylcyclopropenone sensitization with weekly scalp DPC. TCRdb re-called the RACE reads with MiXCR, one entry per CDR3 protein. Altogether approximately 180,000 distinct CDR3 sequences are present, nearly 30% being singletons, with the ten largest covering roughly 3%. The sequenced sample was whole blood, obtained in connection with sensitization to the hapten diphenylcyclopropenone (DPC). These receptors originate from a woman between 25 and 40 years old with alopecia areata. Some clones in this sample may be carry-over from other donors' samples.

This rearrangement joins TRBV28 to TRBJ1-4; D is unclear. Germline values: CDR1 MDHEN, CDR2 SYDVKM. This CDR3 is 15 amino acids long. The V end lost 4 bases, the J end lost 3 bases, and 12 bases lay between the germline ends. The CDR3 bases are TGTGCCAGCAGTTCCCCCCCCCCGGCTAATGAAAAACTGTTTTTT. Its translation: CASSSPPPANEKLFF.

This clonotype was counted a few times. The J gene is TRBJ2-5, the V gene TRBV27, with 7 bases that match TRBD1. The trim removed 5 bases at V and 6 bases at J, leaving 6 bases unmatched. This CDR3 spans 13 amino acids. Germline V gives CDR1 MNHEY, CDR2 SMNVEV (reference sequence). The chain's CDR3 is CASSVSGGQTQYF. The CDR3 DNA is TGTGCCAGCAGTGTTTCAGGGGGACAGACCCAGTACTTC.

The genes are TRBV28 and TRBJ2-1, with 11 bases matching TRBD2. The V gene end was trimmed by 7 bases and the J gene end by 8 bases; junction bases not matched to a gene: 13. The V gene's germline CDR1 is MDHEN and CDR2 SYDVKM. The CDR3 has 16 amino acids. CDR3 in amino acids: CASILGPSGGQDEQFF. CDR3 DNA: TGTGCCAGCATCCTGGGCCCTAGCGGGGGGCAGGATGAGCAGTTCTTC.

In this sample, this clonotype turned up a few times. This chain joins TRBV7-7 and TRBJ2-3, with a tentative D call TRBD2 (5 bases). Trimming stripped 5 bases from V and 9 bases from J, with 18 bases between. This CDR3 is built from 14 residues. In germline, CDR1 is SSHAT, CDR2 FNYEAQ (reference sequence). The CDR3 coding sequence is TGTGCCAGCAGCCCGCCGACACTAGAGTCGACGCAGTATTTT. It yields the protein CASSPPTLESTQYF.

The table lists this clonotype with a few counts. The CDR3 nucleotides are TGTGCCAGCAGCCCCCGGGACAGGGGGAACAACGAGCAGTACTTC. Its protein is CASSPRDRGNNEQYF. The rearrangement links TRBV13 to TRBJ2-7; 11 bases align to TRBD1. The CDR3 sequence is 15 residues long. The V gene's germline CDR1 is PRHDT and CDR2 FYEKMQ (reference sequence). Germline trimming cut 5 bases from V and 5 bases from J; bases unmatched to any gene: 8. The full variable domain, its missing parts supplied by reference TRBV13 and TRBJ2-7, is AAGVIQSPRHLIKEKRETATLKCYPIPRHDTVYWYQQGPGQDPQFLISFYEKMQSDKGSIPDRFSAQQFSDYHSELNMSSLELGDSALYFCASSPRDRGNNEQYFGPGTRLTVT.